The TCR beta chain described here comes from a study of identical twins. This CDR3 has 13 residues. Per the germline V gene, CDR1 is MNHNS and CDR2 is SASEGT. TCRdb ran MiXCR on the 5' RACE reads and lists one entry per CDR3 protein. This repertoire shows roughly 1.6 million distinct CDR3 sequences, more than 30% found once; its top ten account for more than 0.25%. This TCR was recovered from a newborn girl in good health. The chain joins TRBV6-1 to TRBJ2-5; 9 nucleotides agree with TRBD2. The sequencing input was cord blood. The CDR3 nucleotides read TGTGCTGCGGTAAAGCGGGAGGTATCGACCCAGTACTTC. Amino acids: CAAVKREVSTQYF.